This is a list of T cell receptor beta chains from one sample in a study of identical twins. TCRdb recomputed calls from the 5' RACE reads with MiXCR, one row per CDR3 protein. The repertoire holds 1.5 million to 2 million distinct CDR3 sequences, around 33% seen once, with approximately 0.29% in the top ten. The sequenced sample was cord blood. The receptors here all came from a newborn girl in good health. CDR3s include the opening cysteine and the closing phenylalanine or tryptophan. The D gene is left open where the match is weak. Only some rows state a clone size, as once, few, many or a class for expanded clones.

J | size | V | D | CDR3 | DNA
TRBJ2-1 | few | TRBV6-5 | . | CASSNTRKGYNEQFF | TGTGCCAGCAGCAATACTAGAAAAGGCTACAATGAGCAGTTCTTC
TRBJ1-1 | . | TRBV5-1 | . | CASSLGTGPGTEAFF | TGCGCCAGCAGCTTGGGAACAGGGCCGGGCACTGAAGCTTTCTTT
TRBJ1-2 | few | TRBV6-1 | . | CASSELGGAGYGYTF | TGTGCCAGCAGTGAATTAGGGGGGGCCGGCTATGGCTACACCTTC
TRBJ1-5 | . | TRBV29-1 | . | CSVVAETGYNQPQHF | TGCAGCGTTGTCGCCGAGACAGGATACAATCAGCCCCAGCATTTT
TRBJ1-5 | . | TRBV28 | . | CASSFGAPYSNQPQHF | TGTGCCAGCAGTTTCGGGGCACCCTATAGCAATCAGCCCCAGCATTTT
TRBJ1-1 | . | TRBV10-3 | . | CATRGLLDTEAFF | TGTGCCACGAGGGGCCTCTTGGACACTGAAGCTTTCTTT
TRBJ2-5 | few | TRBV5-1 | . | CASSLAMAGETQYF | TGCGCCAGCAGCTTGGCCATGGCAGGAGAGACCCAGTACTTC
TRBJ1-4 | . | TRBV3-1 | . | CASSPKIVGVPDEKPFF | TGTGCCAGCAGTCCCAAGATAGTGGGGGTTCCGGATGAAAAACCGTTTTTT
TRBJ2-3 | . | TRBV7-9 | . | CASSLGPAGVADTQYF | TGTGCCAGCAGCTTAGGGCCCGCAGGGGTGGCAGATACGCAGTATTTT
TRBJ2-6 | few | TRBV7-8 | . | CASSLPRGVGANVLTF | TGTGCCAGCAGCTTACCCAGGGGAGTCGGGGCCAACGTCCTGACTTTC
TRBJ2-5 | few | TRBV5-1 | . | CASSFFAETQYF | TGCGCCAGCAGCTTCTTCGCCGAGACCCAGTACTTC
TRBJ2-3 | few | TRBV20-1 | TRBD2 | CSARSTSGTDTQYF | TGCAGTGCTAGATCGACTAGCGGCACAGATACGCAGTATTTT
TRBJ2-7 | . | TRBV30 | TRBD1 | CAWETGSYEQYF | TGTGCCTGGGAGACAGGGTCCTACGAGCAGTACTTC
TRBJ2-5 | once | TRBV11-3 | . | CASSLGGREQETQYF | TGTGCCAGCAGCTTAGGAGGGCGGGAACAAGAGACCCAGTACTTC
TRBJ2-3 | . | TRBV9 | TRBD2 | CASTSGGGGYTDTQYF | TGTGCCAGCACCAGCGGGGGTGGAGGATACACAGATACGCAGTATTTT
TRBJ1-5 | . | TRBV24-1 | TRBD1 | CAVCGTGGIEPQHF | TGTGCCGTATGCGGGACAGGGGGTATAGAGCCCCAGCATTTT
TRBJ2-3 | . | TRBV10-3 | TRBD2 | CAISESWLAASTDTQYF | TGTGCCATCAGTGAGTCCTGGCTAGCGGCTAGCACAGATACGCAGTATTTT
TRBJ1-5 | . | TRBV4-1 | TRBD1 | CASSQGQGLSGSQPQHF | TGCGCCAGCAGCCAAGGACAGGGTTTGAGTGGTAGTCAGCCCCAGCATTTT
TRBJ2-7 | once | TRBV28 | . | CASSFRGRNYNEQYF | TGTGCCAGCAGTTTTAGGGGGAGGAACTACAATGAGCAGTACTTC
TRBJ1-6 | . | TRBV27 | TRBD1 | CASSHRTGSPHF | TGTGCCAGCAGTCATAGGACAGGCTCCCCCCACTTT
TRBJ2-3 | . | TRBV2 | . | CASVQSSTDTQYF | TGTGCCAGCGTACAGTCTAGCACAGATACGCAGTATTTT
TRBJ2-7 | few | TRBV20-1 | TRBD1 | CSARGPSGQGPYEQYF | TGCAGTGCTAGAGGACCCTCGGGACAGGGTCCCTACGAGCAGTACTTC
TRBJ2-1 | many | TRBV12-3/TRBV12-4 | TRBD2 | CASTDLPGTSGIMDEQFF | TGTGCCAGCACCGACTTACCTGGGACTAGCGGGATCATGGATGAGCAGTTCTTC
TRBJ2-3 | few | TRBV4-1 | . | CASSLTGRDTDTQYF | TGCGCCAGCAGCCTGACAGGGAGGGACACAGATACGCAGTATTTT
TRBJ2-1 | few | TRBV5-6 | . | CASSSVAGQFPYNEQFF | TGTGCCAGCAGCTCTGTGGCTGGGCAGTTTCCCTACAATGAGCAGTTCTTC
TRBJ2-5 | few | TRBV6-2/TRBV6-3 | . | CASGHSETQYF | TGTGCCAGCGGCCATTCGGAGACCCAGTACTTC
TRBJ2-4 | many | TRBV6-1 | TRBD2 | CASSSGLAGGAKNIQYF | TGTGCCAGCAGCTCAGGACTAGCGGGGGGAGCCAAAAACATTCAGTACTTC
TRBJ1-1 | . | TRBV29-1 | TRBD1 | CSVRDRASNTEAFF | TGCAGCGTTCGCGACAGGGCTTCGAACACTGAAGCTTTCTTT
TRBJ2-1 | few | TRBV4-2 | TRBD2 | CASSHPLAGGNEQFF | TGTGCCAGCAGCCACCCACTAGCGGGAGGTAATGAGCAGTTCTTC